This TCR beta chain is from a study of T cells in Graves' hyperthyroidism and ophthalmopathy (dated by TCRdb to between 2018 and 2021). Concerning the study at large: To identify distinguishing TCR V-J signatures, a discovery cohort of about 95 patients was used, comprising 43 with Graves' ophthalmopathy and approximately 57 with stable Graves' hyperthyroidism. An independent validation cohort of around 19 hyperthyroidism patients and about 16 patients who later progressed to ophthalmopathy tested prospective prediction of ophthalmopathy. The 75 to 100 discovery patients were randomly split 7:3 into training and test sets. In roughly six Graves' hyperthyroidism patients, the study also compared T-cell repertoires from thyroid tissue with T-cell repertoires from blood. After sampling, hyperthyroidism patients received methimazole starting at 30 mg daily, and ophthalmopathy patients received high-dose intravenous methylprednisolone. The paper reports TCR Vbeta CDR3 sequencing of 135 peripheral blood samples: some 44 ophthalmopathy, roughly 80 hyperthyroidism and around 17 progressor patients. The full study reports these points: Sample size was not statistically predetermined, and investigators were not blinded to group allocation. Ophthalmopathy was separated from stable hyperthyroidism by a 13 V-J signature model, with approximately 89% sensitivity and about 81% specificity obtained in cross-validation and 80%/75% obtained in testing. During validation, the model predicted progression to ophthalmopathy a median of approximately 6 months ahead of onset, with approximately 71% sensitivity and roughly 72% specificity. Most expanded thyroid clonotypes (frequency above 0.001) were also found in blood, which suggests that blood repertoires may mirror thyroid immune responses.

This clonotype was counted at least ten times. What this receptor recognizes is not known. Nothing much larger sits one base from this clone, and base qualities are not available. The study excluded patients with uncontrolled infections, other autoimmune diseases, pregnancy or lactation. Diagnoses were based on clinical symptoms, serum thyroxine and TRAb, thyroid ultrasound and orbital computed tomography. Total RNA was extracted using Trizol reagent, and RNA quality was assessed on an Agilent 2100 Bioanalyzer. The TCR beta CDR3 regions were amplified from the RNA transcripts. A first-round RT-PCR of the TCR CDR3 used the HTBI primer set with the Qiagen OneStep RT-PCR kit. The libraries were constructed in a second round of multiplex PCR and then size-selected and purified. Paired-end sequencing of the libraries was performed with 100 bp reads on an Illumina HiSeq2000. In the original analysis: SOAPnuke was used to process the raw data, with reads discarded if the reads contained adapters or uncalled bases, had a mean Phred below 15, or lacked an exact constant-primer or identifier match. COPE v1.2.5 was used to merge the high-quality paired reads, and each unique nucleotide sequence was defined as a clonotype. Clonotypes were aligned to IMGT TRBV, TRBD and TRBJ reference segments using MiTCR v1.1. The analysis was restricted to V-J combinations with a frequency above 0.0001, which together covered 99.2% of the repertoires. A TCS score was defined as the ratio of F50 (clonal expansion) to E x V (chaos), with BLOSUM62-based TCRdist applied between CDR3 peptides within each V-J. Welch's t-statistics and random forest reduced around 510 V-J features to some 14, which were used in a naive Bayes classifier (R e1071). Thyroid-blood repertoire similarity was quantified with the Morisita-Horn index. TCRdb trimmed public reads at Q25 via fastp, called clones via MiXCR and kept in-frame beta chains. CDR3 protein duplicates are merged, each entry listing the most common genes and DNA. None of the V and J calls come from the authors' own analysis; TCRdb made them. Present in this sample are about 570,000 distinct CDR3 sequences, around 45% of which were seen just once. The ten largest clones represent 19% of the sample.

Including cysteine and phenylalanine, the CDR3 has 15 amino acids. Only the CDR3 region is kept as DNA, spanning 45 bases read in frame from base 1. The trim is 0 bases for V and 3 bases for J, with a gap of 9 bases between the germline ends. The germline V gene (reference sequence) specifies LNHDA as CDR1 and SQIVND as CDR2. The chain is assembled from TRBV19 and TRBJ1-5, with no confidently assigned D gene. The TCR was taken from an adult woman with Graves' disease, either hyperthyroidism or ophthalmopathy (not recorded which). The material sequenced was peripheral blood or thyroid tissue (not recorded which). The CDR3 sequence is CASSIDGPLNQPQHF. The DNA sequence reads TGTGCCAGTAGTATAGATGGTCCGCTCAATCAGCCCCAGCATTTT.